This T cell receptor (beta chain) was sequenced during a study of blood T cell repertoires in COVID-19. The wider study: Acute and convalescent COVID-19 specimens originated in the United States, Italy and Spain. T cells, B-cell-depleted T cells, or PBMCs provided the cDNA or gDNA that served as material.

Authors' analysis steps: The authors estimated nucleated cell counts from reference gene primer amplification. The repertoire was sequenced with immunoSEQ multiplex PCR; TCRdb's copy has only in-frame clones and lacks some. The D gene and trimming were derived from the DNA, and the V and J assignments and clone size from that table. The sample includes roughly 180,000 clones, about 88% of them seen just once. Germline V lookup: CDR1 MNHEY, CDR2 SMNVEV (reference sequence). The V and J ends lost 5 bases and 0 bases respectively, with 17 bases between them. The CDR3 extends over 17 amino acids. Material: peripheral blood. The chain employs TRBV27 and TRBJ1-5; the D gene is possibly TRBD1 (6 bases). The sequence derives from a man between 65 and 80 years old with active or convalescent COVID-19. The CDR3 loop reads CASSPKDRSFSNQPQHF. For the CDR3, the DNA is TGTGCCAGCAGTCCTAAAGACAGGTCCTTTAGCAATCAGCCCCAGCATTTT.